This T cell receptor beta chain was identified in a study of tumor and adjacent non-tumor tissue in lung cancer. Study overall: The patients, about nine men and a handful of women, were about 30 to 76 with stage I to III disease. Points from the study as a whole: TCR diversity was significantly greater in tumor than normal lung tissue.

RNA was extracted from bulk tissue without any cell sorting. The normal lung tissue was taken more than 3 cm from the tumor edge. A modified ARM-PCR protocol with three rounds of nested PCR amplified TCRbeta. TCRdb re-derived calls from the multiplex PCR reads in MiXCR, one entry per CDR3 protein. This table holds 90,000 to 100,000 distinct CDR3 sequences, 80% found once. The CDR3 extends over 16 amino acids. Germline V CDR1 and CDR2: SGHKS, YYEKEE (reference sequence). Points on this clonotype: Its target is unknown. A read error may account for a junction end that differs from germline.

The sequence came from a man aged 55 to 70 with small cell lung cancer. The sequencing sample was made of distant non-tumor lung tissue. The V gene is TRBV5-5, the J gene TRBJ2-5, with TRBD1 matching over 7 bases. The CDR3 region has the DNA TGTGCCATCAGCCCAAACTCCGGGACAGCAGAGGAGACCCAGTACTTC. Its protein is CAISPNSGTAEETQYF.